Given below is one TCR beta chain in context. It has no known antigen specificity. No base qualities exist here, and no much larger clone lies one base off it. This entry is derived from a study of control samples from healthy donors and cancer patients (dated by TCRdb to the early 2020s). The library relied on the immunoSEQ multiplex PCR assay. Sourced from immuneACCESS, this table was stored by TCRdb with only in-frame sequences that have V and J called. A share of the clones is absent; for the studies checked, an unresolved V gene accounts for under half, and the remainder has no known explanation. This sample is represented by 150,000 or so clones; roughly nine tenths of them were singletons. The ten largest account for approximately 6.8% of the sample. The CDR3 spans 16 residues, from the cysteine through the phenylalanine. Just CDR3 DNA is preserved here, 48 bases in frame from base 1.

Sample: blood. Recombination connected TRBV21-1 to TRBJ2-7; the table's D call TRBD1 went unverified against the DNA. TRBV21-1 constitutes a pseudogene. The receptor was isolated from a man younger than 35 in good health. The CDR3 in this case is CASSKGGQGPSYEQYF. DNA sequence: TGTGCCAGCAGCAAAGGAGGACAGGGACCTTCCTACGAGCAGTACTTC.